These 27 T cell receptor beta chains came from one sample sequenced in a study of blood T cell repertoires in COVID-19. Some clones are missing from TCRdb's copy, which holds only in-frame ones; the method was immunoSEQ multiplex PCR. The sample consists of some 100,000 clones, roughly 90% of them appearing once. The sample comprised peripheral blood. The source is a man in his 70s with acute or convalescent COVID-19.

The rearrangement uses TRBV21-1 and TRBJ2-2; TRBD1 reflects the table's D call only, with no check against the DNA. TRBV21-1 is annotated as a pseudogene. The CDR3 is 23 amino acids. The CDR3 DNA is TGTGCCAGCAGCAAAGCGCCTAAAGACGAATTCCGGGACAGGGTTTCCAGCACCGGGGAGCTGTTTTTT. Translating gives CASSKAPKDEFRDRVSSTGELFF.

This clone was detected only once. This chain joins TRBV27 and TRBJ2-7, with TRBD2 identical over 14 bases. Germline loops: CDR1 MNHEY, CDR2 SMNVEV (reference sequence). The CDR3 has 15 residues. J was trimmed by 2 bases and V by 5 bases; bases with no gene match: 2. CDR3 protein: CASSRLAGGPYEQYF. The DNA of the CDR3 is TGTGCCAGCAGTAGACTAGCGGGAGGGCCCTACGAGCAGTACTTC.

This clone was seen once. The V call is TRBV25-1, the J call TRBJ2-7; D is possibly TRBD2 (6 bases). V lost 2 bases and J 6 bases, leaving 20 bases between the germline ends. The CDR3 spans 16 residues. The germline V gene has CDR1 MGHDK and CDR2 SYGVNS. The CDR3 nucleotides read TGTGCCAGCAGTGAAGGAGGGCGGACGCTTCTCTCCGAGCAGTACTTC. This sequence encodes CASSEGGRTLLSEQYF.

The chain links TRBV28 to TRBJ1-5, with TRBD1 matching 7 bases. CDR1 is MDHEN and CDR2 is SYDVKM in the germline V gene. Germline trimming cut 6 bases from V and 7 bases from J; bases unmatched to any gene: 9. The CDR3 sequence is 14 residues long. The CDR3 sequence: CASSRTTGRQPQHF. Written as DNA, the CDR3 is TGTGCCAGCAGCCGAACGACAGGGCGGCAGCCCCAGCATTTT. Full variable domain (remainder filled in from reference TRBV28 and TRBJ1-5): DVKVTQSSRYLVKRTGEKVFLECVQDMDHENMFWYRQDPGLGLRLIYFSYDVKMKEKGDIPEGYSVSREKKERFSLILESASTNQTSMYLCASSRTTGRQPQHFGDGTRLSIL.

The V call is TRBV28, the J call TRBJ2-7; unclear D gene. Per germline, CDR1 MDHEN and CDR2 SYDVKM. This CDR3 contains 12 residues. Trimming removed 6 bases at V and 13 bases at J, with 19 bases between. This CDR3 is CASSSPDKFQYF. The DNA for the CDR3 is TGTGCCAGCAGCTCGCCCGACAAATTTCAATACTTC.

The chain recombines TRBV2 with TRBJ1-2; 10 bases match TRBD1. The germline gives CDR1 SNHLY, CDR2 FYNNEI. Germline trimming cut 8 bases from V and 4 bases from J; bases unmatched to any gene: 10. This CDR3 comprises 15 residues. CDR3 in amino acids: CASGSGQGLFYGYTF. The CDR3 DNA reads as TGTGCCAGCGGGTCGGGACAGGGGCTTTTCTATGGCTACACCTTC.

J is TRBJ2-5 and V is TRBV5-1; tentative D call: TRBD2 (6 bases). The CDR3 consists of 15 residues. V lost 4 bases to trimming and J lost 2 bases, with 15 bases between them. Germline assignment: CDR1 SGHRS and CDR2 YFSETQ. The CDR3 coding sequence is TGCGCCAGCAGCCGTAATAGCGGCCCTCAAGAGACCCAGTACTTC. Translating gives CASSRNSGPQETQYF.

The chain has TRBV28 and TRBJ1-1, with TRBD1 as a possible D gene (6 bases). Trimming stripped 2 bases from V and 10 bases from J, with 14 bases between. The CDR3 spans 13 residues. Looked up from germline, CDR1 is MDHEN and CDR2 is SYDVKM. The CDR3 sequence is CASSLMGAQVAFF. DNA for the CDR3: TGTGCCAGCAGTTTAATGGGGGCGCAGGTAGCTTTCTTT.

This chain connects TRBV5-1 to TRBJ1-3; D gene unclear. V was cut by 5 bases and J by 0 bases, with 18 bases left in between. The CDR3 is 17 residues long. CDR1 and CDR2 (germline): SGHRS, YFSETQ. The CDR3 spells CASSFYPFTVSGNTIYF. CDR3 DNA: TGCGCCAGCAGTTTCTACCCCTTCACAGTCTCTGGAAACACCATATATTTT.

Written as DNA, the CDR3 is TGTGCCAGCAGCCGGGCAGATACGCAGTATTTT. It translates to CASSRADTQYF. The chain carries TRBV7-9 and TRBJ2-3; D is unresolved. This CDR3 contains 11 residues. V was pared by 5 bases and J by 4 bases, with 4 bases between. Germline CDR1 reads SEHNR; CDR2 reads FQNEAQ (reference sequence).

The genes are TRBV2 and TRBJ2-1; D might be TRBD2 (7 bases). Between the trimmed V and J ends, which lost 3 bases and 1 base, there was a span of 10 bases. The CDR3 loop spans 15 amino acids. The germline V gene has CDR1 SNHLY and CDR2 FYNNEI. The CDR3 DNA follows: TGTGCCAGCAGTGATAGGGGGGGGTCCTACAATGAGCAGTTCTTC. This sequence encodes CASSDRGGSYNEQFF.

The gene calls are TRBV10-3 and TRBJ2-1; the match to TRBD2 covers 7 bases. V trimming: 0 bases; J trimming: 15 bases; junction bases outside the gene matches: 11. Germline values: CDR1 ENHRY, CDR2 SYGVKD. The CDR3 extends over 14 amino acids. The CDR3 here is CAISESNGGGGRFF. DNA of the CDR3: TGTGCCATCAGTGAGTCGAATGGCGGGGGAGGTCGGTTCTTC.

This chain links TRBV10-3 with TRBJ1-5; TRBD1 matches at 8 bases. Trimming removed 4 bases from V and 4 bases from J; junction bases left unmatched: 6. CDR3 length equals 15 residues. Germline V gene lookup returns CDR1 ENHRY and CDR2 SYGVKD. The CDR3 loop is CAISGTGRQNQPQHF. In DNA form, the CDR3 reads TGTGCCATCAGTGGGACAGGGCGTCAAAATCAGCCCCAGCATTTT.

V and J are TRBV6-5 and TRBJ1-2; no firm D call. Per germline, CDR1 MNHEY and CDR2 SVGAGI. CDR3 length: 16 residues. The V end lost 0 bases, the J end lost 5 bases, and 16 bases lay between the germline ends. Here the CDR3 reads CASSYSKYGDGYGYTF. The CDR3 nucleotides are TGTGCCAGCAGTTACTCAAAGTACGGGGATGGATATGGCTACACCTTC.

This clone was seen once. The chain links TRBV9 to TRBJ2-7; 10 positions agree with TRBD1. From germline, CDR1 is SGDLS and CDR2 YYNGEE. After removal of 3 bases from V and 6 bases from J, the junction contained 9 bases not matched to a gene. There are 15 residues in the CDR3. The CDR3 nucleotides are TGTGCCAGCAGCGGGGGGACAGGGGAAAGTGGCGAGCAGTACTTC. Protein product: CASSGGTGESGEQYF.

The rearrangement links TRBV11-2 to TRBJ2-7, with D maybe TRBD2 (6 bases). CDR1 and CDR2 (germline): SGHAT, FQNNGV. Trimming stripped 5 bases from V and 4 bases from J, with 15 bases between. The CDR3 runs 14 residues. The CDR3 sequence is CASSPPGRTYEQYF. The CDR3 DNA follows: TGTGCCAGCAGCCCACCGGGGAGGACTTACGAGCAGTACTTC.

The chain links TRBV3-1 (or the pseudogene TRBV3-2) to TRBJ2-7, with 15 bases matching TRBD2. This CDR3 has 21 amino acids. Unmatched junction bases numbered 16, after V lost 4 bases and J lost 0 bases. The germline V gene encodes CDR1 LGHDT and CDR2 YNNKEL (reference sequence). This chain's CDR3 is CASSPRGSAGTSGRTSYEQYF. For the CDR3, the DNA is TGTGCCAGCAGCCCTCGCGGGAGCGCCGGGACTAGCGGGAGGACCTCCTACGAGCAGTACTTC.

The CDR3 protein is CASSAASGSNTGELFF. The CDR3, as DNA: TGTGCCAGCAGCGCCGCTAGCGGGAGTAACACCGGGGAGCTGTTTTTT. The rearrangement joins TRBV2 to TRBJ2-2, with 10 bases identical to TRBD2. With 6 bases clipped from V and 2 bases from J, the junction kept 6 bases outside the gene matches. The germline V gene has CDR1 SNHLY and CDR2 FYNNEI. The CDR3 has 16 residues.

The gene calls are TRBV9 and TRBJ1-2; 10 bases align to TRBD1. The germline gives CDR1 SGDLS, CDR2 YYNGEE. V trimming: 6 bases; J trimming: 6 bases; junction bases outside the gene matches: 2. This CDR3 has 12 residues. This CDR3 reads CASMTGGDGYTF. The CDR3 DNA sequence: TGTGCCAGCATGACAGGGGGCGATGGCTACACCTTC.

In DNA form, the CDR3 reads TGTGCCAGCAGTGAAGCGCCTAGCGGGAGCGCAGATACGCAGTATTTT. It specifies CASSEAPSGSADTQYF. The chain employs TRBV2 and TRBJ2-3; TRBD2 matches 10 bases. Germline CDR1 and CDR2: SNHLY and FYNNEI. This CDR3 spans 16 amino acids. Trimming cost V 0 bases and J 4 bases; bases outside gene matches: 4.

CDR3 DNA: TGTGCCAGCAGTTCCGAGCAGGGGTCCCAAGAGACCCAGTACTTC. Translating gives CASSSEQGSQETQYF. This chain uses TRBV2 with TRBJ2-5; perhaps TRBD1 as D (6 bases). CDR1 and CDR2 (germline): SNHLY, FYNNEI. V gave up 5 bases and J gave up 1 base, with 14 bases separating them. The CDR3 is 15 amino acids.

This sequence joins TRBV2 and TRBJ1-6, with D uncertain. In germline, CDR1 is SNHLY, CDR2 FYNNEI. The V end lost 6 bases, the J end lost 5 bases, and 8 bases lay between the germline ends. CDR3 length: 13 amino acids. CDR3 in DNA: TGTGCCAGCAGGTTCCGGGATAATTCACCCCTCCACTTT. Encoded protein: CASRFRDNSPLHF.

The rearrangement uses TRBV3-1 (or the pseudogene TRBV3-2) and TRBJ1-3; the match to TRBD1 covers 8 bases. Germline trimming cut 6 bases from V and 3 bases from J; bases unmatched to any gene: 4. The CDR3 consists of 14 residues. The germline gives CDR1 LGHDT, CDR2 YNNKEL (reference sequence). The CDR3 DNA is TGTGCCAGCAGGGGGACAGGTCTTGGAAACACCATATATTTT. Translating it yields CASRGTGLGNTIYF.

V usage is TRBV3-1 (or the pseudogene TRBV3-2) and J usage is TRBJ1-3; weak D call: TRBD1 (6 bases). The V gene's germline CDR1 is LGHDT and CDR2 YNNKEL (reference sequence). The V gene lost 4 bases and the J gene lost 2 bases, with 15 bases spanning the gap. The CDR3 is 16 residues long. The chain's CDR3 is CASSPAQGRTGNTIYF. Here the CDR3 DNA reads TGTGCCAGCAGCCCTGCGCAGGGGCGAACTGGAAACACCATATATTTT.

V is TRBV30 and J is TRBJ1-5, with 7 bases aligning to TRBD1. CDR1 and CDR2 (germline): GTSNPN, SVGIG (reference sequence). V shed 4 bases, J shed 7 bases, and the junction held 10 bases outside the gene matches. The CDR3 is made up of 14 amino acids. This CDR3 is CAWTSATGRQPQHF. In nucleotides, the CDR3 is TGTGCCTGGACCTCAGCGACAGGGCGGCAGCCCCAGCATTTT.

The chain carries TRBV28 and TRBJ2-5, with 11 positions matching TRBD1. The V and J ends lost 6 bases and 5 bases, in that order; junction bases with no gene match: 8. Germline loops: CDR1 MDHEN, CDR2 SYDVKM. This CDR3 has 15 amino acids. CDR3 residues: CASRTPGQGGETQYF. The CDR3 DNA reads as TGTGCCAGCAGAACCCCGGGACAGGGGGGGGAGACCCAGTACTTC.

This chain joins TRBV28 and TRBJ1-1; 8 bases match TRBD1. Trimming removed 5 bases from V and 5 bases from J; junction bases left unmatched: 7. CDR3 size: 14 residues. Germline V gene lookup returns CDR1 MDHEN and CDR2 SYDVKM. The CDR3 spells CASSRTGLWTEAFF. CDR3 in DNA: TGTGCCAGCAGTCGGACAGGGCTTTGGACTGAAGCTTTCTTT. Using reference TRBV28 and TRBJ1-1 for the parts outside the CDR3, the full variable domain is DVKVTQSSRYLVKRTGEKVFLECVQDMDHENMFWYRQDPGLGLRLIYFSYDVKMKEKGDIPEGYSVSREKKERFSLILESASTNQTSMYLCASSRTGLWTEAFFGQGTRLTVV.